The sample holds many counts of the clone carrying this T cell receptor beta chain. Its cognate antigen is unknown. This entry is derived from a study of sequential checkpoint blockade in melanoma. Whole-study findings and limits: Patients with week-13 increases in T-cell fraction and clonality benefited about 30 times more often. Mutational load did not correlate with tumor T-cell fraction or clonality.

Clones were sequenced by immunoSEQ multiplex PCR, and TCRdb holds only the in-frame ones, with some missing. There are 5,500 to 7,000 clones in the sample; around 20% occur only once, and 9% lies in the top ten. This CDR3 region has 18 residues. The V gene's germline CDR1 is SGHNT and CDR2 YENEEA. The junction had 16 bases not matched to a gene; V was cut back by 2 bases and J by 4 bases. Treatment: randomized to nivolumab then ipilimumab (arm A) or the reverse (arm B). DNA-damaging chemotherapy had not been given to any patient beforehand. The V call is TRBV11-3, the J call TRBJ2-5; TRBD2 aligns across 7 bases. The sequenced sample was tumor tissue (inferred from file names), obtained from a patient given nivolumab and ipilimumab in sequence. The TCR originated in a human donor with melanoma. This CDR3 reads CASSLWCGRRVCVETQYF. The CDR3, as DNA: TGTGCCAGCAGCTTATGGTGCGGGAGAAGGGTATGCGTAGAGACCCAGTACTTC. The variable domain in full, with the rest retrieved from reference TRBV11-3 and TRBJ2-5, is EAGVVQSPRYKIIEKKQPVAFWCNPISGHNTLYWYLQNLGQGPELLIRYENEEAVDDSQLPKDRFSAERLKGVDSTLKIQPAELGDSAVYLCASSLWCGRRVCVETQYFGPGTRLLVL.